The 28 T cell receptor beta chains reported below all come from one sample, sequenced in a study of T cells after yellow fever vaccination. TCRdb recomputed calls from the 5' RACE reads with MiXCR, one row per CDR3 protein. This sample carries a few hundred thousand distinct CDR3 sequences, approximately 12% of them seen once, and the ten largest clones take 2.5% to 3.5%. The source material was CD4+ T cells sorted from PBMCs, sampled 15 days after the yellow fever booster vaccination. The receptors originated from a man aged 18 to 30 who received the YFV17D yellow fever vaccine.

This clonotype was seen more than once but under ten times. J is TRBJ1-1 and V is TRBV23-1; no reliable D call. TRBV23-1 is annotated as an ORF whose role is uncertain. This CDR3 is built from 18 residues. The germline V and J ends were trimmed by 6 bases and 2 bases, with 25 bases remaining between them. In nucleotides, the CDR3 is TGCGCCAGCAGCCAAAAGTCGCAGGACCAGAGAAATAACACTGAAGCTTTCTTT. Encoded protein: CASSQKSQDQRNNTEAFF.

This clonotype was observed a few times. The chain links TRBV19 to TRBJ1-6; no reliable D call. V was clipped by 7 bases and J by 7 bases, with 17 bases between them. In germline, CDR1 is LNHDA, CDR2 SQIVND (reference sequence). CDR3 length equals 15 residues. CDR3 protein: CASTRHSPLNSPLHF. CDR3 bases: TGTGCCAGTACCCGACACTCACCCCTCAATTCACCCCTCCACTTT.

Here the CDR3 reads CASSVVPSTDTQYF. The CDR3 bases are TGTGCCAGCAGCGTAGTCCCTAGCACAGATACGCAGTATTTT. This chain joins TRBV9 and TRBJ2-3; the D is unclear. Trimming removed 0 bases at V and 0 bases at J, with 5 bases between. Germline loops: CDR1 SGDLS, CDR2 YYNGEE. The CDR3 sequence is 14 residues long.

CDR3 sequence: CASRRLAGGLNEQFF. CDR3 sequence (DNA): TGTGCCAGCAGAAGACTAGCGGGGGGTCTCAATGAGCAGTTCTTC. The V call is TRBV6-5, the J call TRBJ2-1; TRBD2 matches at 13 bases. CDR1 is MNHEY and CDR2 is SVGAGI in the germline V gene. The V segment lost 6 bases and the J segment 6 bases; nucleotides outside the gene matches: 5. The CDR3 loop spans 15 amino acids.

This chain uses TRBV29-1 with TRBJ2-3; a weak D match, TRBD1 (6 bases). Germline V gives CDR1 SQVTM, CDR2 ANQGSEA. This CDR3 region has 17 residues. Trimming took off 3 bases at V and 0 bases at J, with 19 bases between the two ends. CDR3 region: CSVDGDIRQFSTDTQYF. CDR3 nucleotide sequence: TGCAGCGTTGACGGGGACATTCGGCAGTTTAGCACAGATACGCAGTATTTT.

This clonotype showed up just a few times. The genes are TRBV9 and TRBJ1-2; TRBD1 might be the D (5 bases). The germline CDR1 and CDR2 sequences are SGDLS and YYNGEE. CDR3 size: 14 residues. V lost 4 bases to trimming and J lost 3 bases, with 13 bases between them. The DNA for the CDR3 is TGTGCCAGCAGCCCTATCTCGGGGGACTATGGCTACACCTTC. Translating it yields CASSPISGDYGYTF.

The J gene is TRBJ2-3, the V gene TRBV24-1; 12 bases are a match to TRBD2. The CDR3 totals 17 residues. Germline-derived CDR1 and CDR2 are KGHDR and SFDVKD. V lost 4 bases and J lost 1; bases outside the gene matches: 5. The CDR3 loop reads CATSDSTSGGRTDTQYF. Here the CDR3 DNA reads TGTGCCACCAGTGACTCCACTAGCGGGGGGCGCACAGATACGCAGTATTTT.

V gene TRBV29-1 combines with J gene TRBJ2-5; D possibly corresponds to TRBD2 (5 bases). The CDR3 is 12 residues long. Per germline, CDR1 SQVTM and CDR2 ANQGSEA. Trimming left V 4 bases short and J 2 bases short, with 8 bases between. The CDR3 here is CSVVREQETQYF. The CDR3 nucleotides are TGCAGCGTTGTACGGGAACAAGAGACCCAGTACTTC.

V usage is TRBV6-5 and J usage is TRBJ2-2, with D perhaps matching TRBD1 (6 bases). V was clipped by 0 bases and J by 3 bases, with 14 bases between them. This CDR3 has 17 amino acids. Looked up from germline, CDR1 is MNHEY and CDR2 is SVGAGI. The CDR3 DNA is TGTGCCAGCAGTTACTCAGCTCGGGACACCCACACCGGGGAGCTGTTTTTT. This codes for CASSYSARDTHTGELFF.

This clonotype was seen a few times. This sequence joins TRBV10-3 and TRBJ2-2, with TRBD1 matching over 11 bases. The germline V gene encodes CDR1 ENHRY and CDR2 SYGVKD. CDR3 length equals 16 residues. V dropped 6 bases and J dropped 4; count of bases not matched to a gene: 7. CDR3 DNA sequence: TGTGCCATCAGGCCGGACAGGGGGCAGTTCACCGGGGAGCTGTTTTTT. This codes for CAIRPDRGQFTGELFF.

This clonotype was seen a few times. The chain employs TRBV28 and TRBJ1-2; D unclear. The CDR3 covers 12 residues. The germline V gene has CDR1 MDHEN and CDR2 SYDVKM. Trimming removed 6 bases from V and 8 bases from J, with 13 bases in between. The CDR3 protein is CASSLDFYGYTF. CDR3 coding DNA: TGTGCCAGCAGCTTGGACTTCTACGGCTACACCTTC.

This clonotype came up many times. This chain joins TRBV5-1 and TRBJ2-1; 7 bases map to TRBD1. J lost 0 bases, V lost 4 bases, and 4 bases had no gene match. The CDR3 loop spans 15 amino acids. The germline gives CDR1 SGHRS, CDR2 YFSETQ. The CDR3 region has the DNA TGCGCCAGCAGCGTGAACAGGGGCTCCTACAATGAGCAGTTCTTC. This gives the protein CASSVNRGSYNEQFF.

The V call is TRBV5-1, the J call TRBJ2-5, with TRBD1 as a possible D gene (7 bases). The CDR3 sequence is 16 residues long. V lost 3 bases to trimming and J lost 4 bases, with 19 bases between them. The germline V gene encodes CDR1 SGHRS and CDR2 YFSETQ. CDR3 loop: CASSWRDSEPRETQYF. The CDR3 DNA reads TGCGCCAGCAGCTGGCGGGACAGCGAGCCCCGAGAGACCCAGTACTTC. The whole variable domain, remainder taken from reference TRBV5-1 and TRBJ2-5, is KAGVTQTPRYLIKTRGQQVTLSCSPISGHRSVSWYQQTPGQGLQFLFEYFSETQRNKGNFPGRFSGRQFSNSRSEMNVSTLELGDSALYLCASSWRDSEPRETQYFGPGTRLLVL.

CDR3: CASSLYAAPYGYTF. In DNA form, the CDR3 reads TGTGCCAGCAGTTTATACGCTGCCCCCTATGGCTACACCTTC. The V call is TRBV6-5, the J call TRBJ1-2; unclear D gene. CDR1 is MNHEY and CDR2 is SVGAGI in the germline V gene. CDR3 size: 14 residues. Trimming took off 4 bases at V and 4 bases at J, with 13 bases between the two ends.

This clonotype was recorded a few times. The CDR3, as DNA: TGTGCCAGCAGCTGGGGTCAAAACGAGCAGTACGTC. Residues: CASSWGQNEQYV. The chain combines TRBV6-2 or TRBV6-3 with TRBJ2-7; D is unclear. Germline V gene lookup returns CDR1 MNHEY and CDR2 SVGEGT. V was shortened by 6 bases and J by 5 bases, with 11 bases between the two germline ends. CDR3 length equals 12 residues.

The chain combines TRBV6-5 with TRBJ2-7, with D perhaps assigned TRBD1 or TRBD2 (5 bases each). The V gene lost 6 bases and the J gene lost 3 bases, with 12 bases spanning the gap. The CDR3 loop spans 13 amino acids. Germline CDR1 reads MNHEY; CDR2 reads SVGAGI. The CDR3 nucleotides are TGTGCCAGCAGACGGGACCGGTACTACGAGCAGTACTTC. This codes for CASRRDRYYEQYF.

This clonotype was found many times. The V call is TRBV28, the J call TRBJ2-4; 8 bases line up with TRBD1. The CDR3 is made up of 15 amino acids. From germline, CDR1 is MDHEN and CDR2 SYDVKM. Trimming at V came to 5 bases and at J to 1 base, leaving 4 bases not matched to a gene. CDR3 nucleotides: TGTGCCAGCAGTCCAACAGGGGGTGCCAAAAACATTCAGTACTTC. The encoded protein is CASSPTGGAKNIQYF. The full variable domain, completed using reference TRBV28 and TRBJ2-4, is DVKVTQSSRYLVKRTGEKVFLECVQDMDHENMFWYRQDPGLGLRLIYFSYDVKMKEKGDIPEGYSVSREKKERFSLILESASTNQTSMYLCASSPTGGAKNIQYFGAGTRLSVL.

This clonotype has more than one count but fewer than ten. V and J are TRBV19 and TRBJ2-4, with 8 positions matching TRBD1. The CDR3 loop spans 13 amino acids. CDR1 LNHDA and CDR2 SQIVND come from the germline V gene (reference sequence). V lost 6 bases, J lost 10 bases, and 8 bases stayed unmatched. The CDR3 is CASSLQGAEIQYF. The CDR3 DNA follows: TGTGCCAGTAGCCTCCAGGGGGCGGAAATTCAGTACTTC.

The chain carries TRBV5-6 and TRBJ1-3, with 8 bases that match TRBD1. J gave up 8 bases and V 10 bases, and 11 bases lay outside the gene matches. The germline gives CDR1 SGHDT, CDR2 YYEEEE. The CDR3 contains 13 residues. The CDR3 is CAASGQAQDTIYF. CDR3 DNA: TGTGCCGCCTCGGGACAGGCACAGGACACCATATATTTT.

The chain combines TRBV23-1 with TRBJ2-4; D might be TRBD1 or TRBD2, each matching 5 bases. TRBV23-1 is designated an ORF whose function remains uncertain. There are 16 residues in the CDR3. V lost 5 bases, J lost 3 bases, and 17 bases lay in between. The CDR3 region is CASSGGWGFGKNIQYF. Written as DNA, the CDR3 is TGCGCCAGCAGTGGCGGATGGGGGTTTGGCAAAAACATTCAGTACTTC.

This clonotype was observed at least ten times. The chain has TRBV27 and TRBJ2-5; maybe TRBD1 (5 bases). The CDR3 has 12 residues. Germline V gene lookup returns CDR1 MNHEY and CDR2 SMNVEV (reference sequence). With 8 bases removed from V and 4 bases from J, the gap between germline ends came to 11 bases. CDR3 nucleotides: TGTGCCAGCCAAGGGGTAGGAGAGACCCAGTACTTC. Its translation is CASQGVGETQYF.

V and J are TRBV18 and TRBJ2-5, with 9 bases fitting TRBD2. Trimming took 3 bases from V and 5 from J; bases not matched to a gene: 10. CDR3 length equals 16 residues. CDR1 is KGHSH, CDR2 LQKENI, per germline. CDR3 sequence (DNA): TGTGCCAGCTCACCGGTTAGCGGGGGACGCTTTGAGACCCAGTACTTC. Translation: CASSPVSGGRFETQYF.

Here the CDR3 reads CALPPRAGGTDTQYF. CDR3 nucleotide sequence: TGTGCCCTCCCGCCTCGAGCGGGGGGCACAGATACGCAGTATTTT. V and J are TRBV30 and TRBJ2-3; 8 bases agree with TRBD2. The V gene's germline CDR1 is GTSNPN and CDR2 SVGIG (reference sequence). This CDR3 has 15 residues. Trimming at V came to 8 bases and at J to 1 base, leaving 11 bases not matched to a gene.

This clonotype was seen many times. The chain has TRBV5-1 and TRBJ2-5; D call uncertain. The V gene lost 3 bases and the J gene lost 0 bases, with 9 bases spanning the gap. Germline CDR1 reads SGHRS; CDR2 reads YFSETQ. The CDR3 has 14 amino acids. The CDR3 loop reads CASSSGWNQETQYF. DNA for the CDR3: TGCGCCAGCAGCTCCGGCTGGAACCAAGAGACCCAGTACTTC.

The chain employs TRBV6-5 and TRBJ2-7, with 8 bases lining up with TRBD1. The CDR3 consists of 14 residues. Per germline, CDR1 MNHEY and CDR2 SVGAGI. V was pared by 6 bases and J by 1 base, with 5 bases of the junction left unmatched. In DNA form, the CDR3 reads TGTGCCAGCAGCCAGGACAGGGTTTCCTACGAGCAGTACTTC. Protein sequence: CASSQDRVSYEQYF.

The chain employs TRBV28 and TRBJ2-2; D perhaps matches TRBD2 (6 bases). The CDR3 sequence is 16 residues long. V was clipped by 4 bases and J by 0 bases, with 12 bases between them. The germline V gene has CDR1 MDHEN and CDR2 SYDVKM. As DNA, the CDR3 is TGTGCCAGCAGTTCGACACTAGCCGCGAACACCGGGGAGCTGTTTTTT. Translating gives CASSSTLAANTGELFF.

The chain joins TRBV2 to TRBJ2-3, with 12 positions matching TRBD2. The CDR3 runs to 13 residues. From germline, CDR1 is SNHLY and CDR2 FYNNEI. V was pared by 5 bases and J by 14 bases, with 8 bases of the junction left unmatched. The CDR3 DNA reads as TGTGCCAGCAGTTGGACTAGCGGGGTGATGGGGTATTTT. This translates into CASSWTSGVMGYF.

V is TRBV10-3 and J is TRBJ1-3, with D unclear. The CDR3 totals 15 residues. Trimming cost V 2 bases and J 9 bases, with 17 bases left between them. Germline V lookup: CDR1 ENHRY, CDR2 SYGVKD. Here the CDR3 DNA reads TGTGCCATCAGTGAGCCGACGACTTCCCCCGGCACCATATATTTT. Translated, it gives CAISEPTTSPGTIYF.